This entry lists 5 T cell receptor beta chains sequenced from one sample in a study of T cell responses to AZD1222 COVID-19 vaccine (TCRdb year 2021). Receptor libraries were prepared by the immunoSEQ multiplex PCR assay. TCRdb stores this immuneACCESS table with in-frame sequences only. Part of the clones is absent; in the studies checked, under half of the shortfall reflects unresolved V genes, and no reason is known for the rest. In all, the sample holds around 140,000 clones, and almost 95% of those were seen once. Roughly 9.9% of the sample is in the top ten clones. What the time point label conveys for this sample: about 28 days (+/-7) after the second vaccine dose. Material: peripheral blood, obtained 28 days after the second AZD1222 dose. The receptor set was obtained from an adult who received the AZD1222 COVID-19 vaccine.

This clone was detected only once. This chain joins TRBV7-9 and TRBJ1-3, with D perhaps matching TRBD1 (6 bases). The V gene's germline CDR1 is SEHNR and CDR2 FQNEAQ (reference sequence). Trimming took off 7 bases at V and 0 bases at J, with 13 bases between the two ends. This CDR3 comprises 15 residues. The CDR3 coding sequence is TGTGCCAGCACCATATGGACAGCCTCTGGAAACACCATATATTTT. Amino acids: CASTIWTASGNTIYF.

The chain couples TRBV9 to TRBJ2-3; TRBD2 matches 10 bases. The CDR3 contains 15 residues. Unmatched junction bases numbered 3, after V lost 4 bases and J lost 1 base. Germline CDR1 reads SGDLS; CDR2 reads YYNGEE. The CDR3 spells CASSYTSGGTDTQYF. The CDR3 bases are TGTGCCAGCAGCTATACTAGCGGGGGCACAGATACGCAGTATTTT.

V is TRBV5-6 and J is TRBJ1-2, with TRBD1 matching 10 bases. With V trimmed by 4 bases and J by 3 bases, 6 bases remained unmatched. The CDR3 contains 15 residues. Germline CDR1 reads SGHDT; CDR2 reads YYEEEE. The CDR3 DNA reads TGTGCCAGCAGCATACCGGGACAGGGGTACTATGGCTACACCTTC. Protein: CASSIPGQGYYGYTF.

This clone was counted once. V gene TRBV30 combines with J gene TRBJ1-2; D remains unclear. The CDR3 length is 13 residues. V was cut by 0 bases and J by 8 bases, with 13 bases left in between. Germline V gene data show CDR1 as GTSNPN and CDR2 as SVGIG (reference sequence). CDR3 sequence (DNA): TGTGCCTGGAGTGTACACTCTACCGGCGGCTACACCTTC. Translated: CAWSVHSTGGYTF.

The V call is TRBV6-5, the J call TRBJ2-2; possibly TRBD1 for D (6 bases). Deletions cut 6 bases from V and 3 bases from J, with 11 bases between. CDR1 is MNHEY, CDR2 SVGAGI, per germline. The CDR3 spans 14 residues. The CDR3, as DNA: TGTGCCAGCAGATCAAACAGGGACACCGGGGAGCTGTTTTTT. Protein sequence: CASRSNRDTGELFF.